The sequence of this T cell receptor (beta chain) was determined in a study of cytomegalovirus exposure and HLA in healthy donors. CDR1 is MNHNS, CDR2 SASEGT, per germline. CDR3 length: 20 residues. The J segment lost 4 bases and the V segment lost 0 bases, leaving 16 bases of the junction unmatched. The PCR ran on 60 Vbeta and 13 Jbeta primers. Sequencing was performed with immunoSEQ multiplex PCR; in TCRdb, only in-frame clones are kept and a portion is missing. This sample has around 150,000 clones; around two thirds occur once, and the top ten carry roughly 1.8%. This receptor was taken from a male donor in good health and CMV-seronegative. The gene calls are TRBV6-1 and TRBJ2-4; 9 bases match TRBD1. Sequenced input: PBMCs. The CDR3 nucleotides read TGTGCCAGCAGTGAAGCCTTTTTCGGTCTGGGACAGGGAACAAAAAACATTCAGTACTTC. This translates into CASSEAFFGLGQGTKNIQYF.